This paragraph reports one TCR beta chain. This sample was included in a study of T cell clones after liver transplantation. With V trimmed by 2 bases and J by 4 bases, 4 bases remained unmatched. The V gene's germline CDR1 is SGHAT and CDR2 FQNNGV. The CDR3 is made up of 15 amino acids. Only in-frame clones appear in the TCRdb table, and some are missing; sequencing was by immunoSEQ multiplex PCR. The sample lists some 60,000 clones; over 55% were seen once. This receptor was identified in a human donor who received a liver transplant. This specimen consisted of CD4+ T cells from blood, obtained before liver transplant. The V and J genes are TRBV11-2 and TRBJ2-2; 7 nucleotides align to TRBD2. The CDR3 protein is CASSLWRGSTGELFF. The CDR3 DNA reads TGTGCCAGCAGCTTATGGCGGGGGAGCACCGGGGAGCTGTTTTTT. The variable domain in full, with the rest retrieved from reference TRBV11-2 and TRBJ2-2, is EAGVAQSPRYKIIEKRQSVAFWCNPISGHATLYWYQQILGQGPKLLIQFQNNGVVDDSQLPKDRFSAERLKGVDSTLKIQPAKLEDSAVYLCASSLWRGSTGELFFGEGSRLTVL.